A single sample gave rise to the 5 T cell receptor beta chains below, sequenced in a study of Ad26.COV2.S vaccination and SARS-CoV-2 variants. Sequencing used immunoSEQ multiplex PCR; TCRdb keeps in-frame clones, though not all of them. The data contain 250,000 to 300,000 clones, about 89% of them seen just once; the ten biggest clones take up under 4%. Specified treatment: 15 to 20 received Ad26.COV2.S at low or high dose, single or two shots; roughly 5 received placebo; per-sample allocation not given. Each sample was drawn 63 days after the first injection (of vaccine or placebo). The sample in question was peripheral blood, obtained in a trial of Ad26.COV2.S vaccine versus placebo. The source of these receptors is a person aged 18 to 59 who received the Ad26.COV2.S COVID-19 vaccine or a placebo.

The genes are TRBV6-2 or TRBV6-3 and TRBJ2-1, with 8 nucleotides matching TRBD1. This CDR3 region has 12 residues. Germline lookup yields CDR1 MNHEY and CDR2 SVGEGT. V lost 6 bases and J lost 7; bases outside the gene matches: 2. CDR3 sequence (DNA): TGTGCCAGCAGCGACAGGGGAAATGAGCAGTTCTTC. Translated: CASSDRGNEQFF.

The CDR3 spells CASSEGTTNTEAFF. The CDR3 DNA is TGTGCCAGCAGTGAGGGGACCACGAACACTGAAGCTTTCTTT. The gene calls are TRBV6-1 and TRBJ1-1, with D maybe TRBD1 (5 bases). Trimming cost V 3 bases and J 1 base, with 9 bases left between them. The CDR3 runs to 14 residues. Germline CDR1 is MNHNS and CDR2 is SASEGT.

The J gene is TRBJ1-6, the V gene TRBV10-2; no definite D call. V was clipped by 7 bases and J by 5 bases, with 15 bases between them. CDR3 length: 15 amino acids. Per the germline V gene, CDR1 is WSHSY and CDR2 is SAAADI. The CDR3 sequence is CASTSSERHNSPLHF. Written as DNA, the CDR3 is TGCGCCAGCACAAGCAGTGAGAGGCATAATTCACCCCTCCACTTT.

V gene TRBV25-1 combines with J gene TRBJ2-2; 10 nucleotides align to TRBD2. After removal of 4 bases from V and 3 bases from J, the junction contained 5 bases not matched to a gene. From germline, CDR1 is MGHDK and CDR2 SYGVNS. This CDR3 spans 16 amino acids. The CDR3 here is CASSGGLATYTGELFF. In DNA, the CDR3 is TGTGCCAGCAGTGGGGGACTAGCGACGTACACCGGGGAGCTGTTTTTT.

The V call is TRBV6-2 or TRBV6-3, the J call TRBJ2-3, with unresolved D. CDR3 length: 17 amino acids. Germline values: CDR1 MNHEY, CDR2 SVGEGT. V was cut by 2 bases and J by 3 bases, with 18 bases left in between. The CDR3 here is CASSYGPTAEATDTQYF. Written as DNA, the CDR3 is TGTGCCAGCAGTTACGGCCCTACGGCCGAAGCTACAGATACGCAGTATTTT.